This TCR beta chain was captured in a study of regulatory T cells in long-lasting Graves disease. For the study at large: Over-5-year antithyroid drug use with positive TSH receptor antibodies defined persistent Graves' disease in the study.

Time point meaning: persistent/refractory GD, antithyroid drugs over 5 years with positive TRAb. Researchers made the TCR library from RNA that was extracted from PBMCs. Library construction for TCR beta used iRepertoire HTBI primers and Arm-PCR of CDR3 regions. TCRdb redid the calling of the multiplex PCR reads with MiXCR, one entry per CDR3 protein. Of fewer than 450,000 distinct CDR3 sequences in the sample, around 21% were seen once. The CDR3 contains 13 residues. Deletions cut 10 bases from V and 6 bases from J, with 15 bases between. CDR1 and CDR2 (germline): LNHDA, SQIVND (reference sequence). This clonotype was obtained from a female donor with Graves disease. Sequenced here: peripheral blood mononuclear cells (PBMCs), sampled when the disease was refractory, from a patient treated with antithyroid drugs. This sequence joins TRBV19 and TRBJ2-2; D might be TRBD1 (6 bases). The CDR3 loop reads CATARGGPGELFF. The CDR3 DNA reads TGTGCCACGGCCCGTGGGGGCCCCGGGGAGCTGTTTTTT.